The rows below give T cell receptor beta chains drawn from one sample of a study of tumor-infiltrating lymphocytes in primary liver carcinoma. TCRdb re-called the multiplex PCR reads with MiXCR, one entry per CDR3 protein. The sample contains 60,000 to 90,000 distinct CDR3 sequences, nearly 70% of which appear only once. Input material: liver tumor tissue from sampling region 4. These receptors originate from a man aged 40-50 years with primary liver carcinoma and hepatitis B virus infection. The CDR3 runs from the conserved cysteine through the conserved F or W. The order of the fields is D gene, V gene, clone size, J gene, CDR3 DNA, CDR3 protein. A D gene is named only where the DNA matches it firmly. Where a row states a size, it is once, few, many or the class of an expanded clone; other rows omit it.

TRBD1,TRBV12-3/TRBV12-4,.,TRBJ1-1,TGTGCCACCAGTCACAGGGGTGAGGGATACACTGCAGCTTTCTTT,CATSHRGEGYTAAFF
.,TRBV29-1,once,TRBJ1-2,TGCAGCGTCGAGGACAGCTTCTATGGCCACACCTTC,CSVEDSFYGHTF
TRBD2,TRBV2,.,TRBJ2-7,TGTGCCAGCAGTTTGACCAGCGGGGCCTCCTACGGGCAGTACTTC,CASSLTSGASYGQYF
TRBD1,TRBV28,.,TRBJ1-5,TGTACCAGCAGTCTGACAGGGGGCGAACGGTTGGGCAATCAGCCCCAGCATTTT,CTSSLTGGERLGNQPQHF
TRBD2,TRBV12-3/TRBV12-4,.,TRBJ2-5,TGTGCCAGCAGTAGCAGCGGGGCCCACGAGACCCAGTATTTC,CASSSSGAHETQYF
.,TRBV4-1,.,TRBJ2-7,TGCGCCAGCAGACAAGATTTAAGCGGAAGTTCCTACGAGCAGTACTTC,CASRQDLSGSSYEQYF
.,TRBV6-5,many,TRBJ2-7,TGTGCCAGCAGCCCCCGCGGAGATCCCTCCTACGAGCAGTACTTC,CASSPRGDPSYEQYF
.,TRBV29-1,many,TRBJ2-7,TGCAGCGTCGAAGGACAGCGCTACGAGCAGTACTTC,CSVEGQRYEQYF
TRBD2,TRBV25-1,once,TRBJ2-3,TGTGCCAACAGTGATCCCGGGCGGGGGAATACGCAGTATTTT,CANSDPGRGNTQYF
TRBD2,TRBV29-1,.,TRBJ2-7,TGCAGCGTTAGGGAGGGGTCCTATGAGCAGTACTTC,CSVREGSYEQYF
.,TRBV30,many,TRBJ1-6,TGTGCCTGGGACAGTGGGGATTCACCCCTCCACTTT,CAWDSGDSPLHF
.,TRBV12-3/TRBV12-4,.,TRBJ1-2,TGTACCAGCAGTTTGGGTCGGGGGGCGCCGGGAGGCTACACCTTC,CTSSLGRGAPGGYTF
.,TRBV4-1,medium-sized,TRBJ1-2,TGCGCCAGCAGCCTAACCCAGGGGATTGAGGGCTACACCTTC,CASSLTQGIEGYTF
.,TRBV29-1,.,TRBJ1-1,TGTAGCGTTGACGTAGCCACGAACATTGAAGCTTTCTTT,CSVDVATNIEAFF
.,TRBV5-5,.,TRBJ1-1,TGTGCCAGCAGTCCCACAGGGTCTTCCCTTGAAGCTTTCTTT,CASSPTGSSLEAFF
TRBD2,TRBV6-1,.,TRBJ2-7,TGTGCCAGCAGTGAAGAGACGGGGGGTAGTTACGAGCAGTACTTC,CASSEETGGSYEQYF
.,TRBV4-1,.,TRBJ2-2,TGCGCCAGCAGTCAAGATAAGGGGAGCACCGGGGAGCTGTTTTTT,CASSQDKGSTGELFF
.,TRBV10-3,many,TRBJ1-3,TGTGCCATCAGTTCTAGCTCTGGAAACACCATATATTTT,CAISSSSGNTIYF
.,TRBV10-2,.,TRBJ2-1,TGCGCCAGCAGTGAGGGGGGCCATGAGCAGTTCTTC,CASSEGGHEQFF
.,TRBV5-1,few,TRBJ2-7,TGCGCCAGCAGCCTCCTAGGGAGCTCCTACGAGCAGTACTTC,CASSLLGSSYEQYF